The clone carrying this T cell receptor (beta chain) appeared once. These data are taken from a study of blood T cell repertoires in COVID-19. The table came from immunoSEQ multiplex PCR; TCRdb's copy has only in-frame clones and leaves some out. The repertoire holds around 290,000 clones, with about 93% as singletons. Germline assignment: CDR1 SGHTA and CDR2 FQGNSA. Losses at the gene ends were 5 bases for V and 1 base for J; bases not matched to a gene: 1. There are 15 residues in the CDR3. The specimen was PBMCs or T cells enriched from blood (not recorded which). The TCR was taken from a woman in her 30s who had recovered from COVID-19. The V gene is TRBV7-2, the J gene TRBJ2-3, with 12 bases aligning to TRBD2. CDR3 protein: CASSRTSGGTDTQYF. CDR3 DNA: TGTGCCAGCAGCCGGACTAGCGGGGGCACAGATACGCAGTATTTT.